This T cell receptor beta chain was recorded in a study of shared clonotypes between healthy human individuals. CD8 cells regarded as naive lacked CD45RO, were positively chosen for CCR7, and omitted terminally differentiated effector memory CD45RA+ cells. In the case of this clone: Its specificity is unknown.

The junction had 9 bases not matched to a gene; V was cut back by 6 bases and J by 5 bases. The CDR3 covers 14 residues. CDR1 is SNHLY and CDR2 is FYNNEI in the germline V gene. The authors ran the assay at deep level. In the original processing: Filtering differed for immunoSEQ, which gave only junction sequences without quality scores. Profiling relied on immunoSEQ multiplex PCR, and the TCRdb table lists in-frame clones only, not all of them. D and trimming come from the DNA, and the V and J calls and clone size come from that table. This sample has around 2,000,000 clones, with under 95% found just once. General study findings and limits: The naive CD4 repertoires of a handful of donors were compared, and around 5.1% of clonotypes were shared.

The sample consisted of naive CD8+ T cells from PBMCs. The source of this sequence is a man aged 18-30 years in good health. Some clones in this sample may be carry-over from other donors' samples. This rearrangement joins TRBV2 to TRBJ1-1, with 7 bases fitting TRBD1. This CDR3 is CASSDRELGTEAFF. In DNA, the CDR3 is TGTGCCAGCAGCGACAGGGAATTGGGAACTGAAGCTTTCTTT.